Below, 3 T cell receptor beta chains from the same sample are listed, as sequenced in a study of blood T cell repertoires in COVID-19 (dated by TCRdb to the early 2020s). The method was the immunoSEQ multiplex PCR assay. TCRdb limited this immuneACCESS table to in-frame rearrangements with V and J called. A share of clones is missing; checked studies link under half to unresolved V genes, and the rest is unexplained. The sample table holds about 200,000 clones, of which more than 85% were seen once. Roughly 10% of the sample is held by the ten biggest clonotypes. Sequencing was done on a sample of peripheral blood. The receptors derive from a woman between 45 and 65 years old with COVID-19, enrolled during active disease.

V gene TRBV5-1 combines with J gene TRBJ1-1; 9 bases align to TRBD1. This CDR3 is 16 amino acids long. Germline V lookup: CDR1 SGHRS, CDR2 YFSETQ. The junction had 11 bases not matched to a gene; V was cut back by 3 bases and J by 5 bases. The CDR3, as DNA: TGCGCCAGCAGCTCAGAACAGGGGGCTCTGGGAACTGAAGCTTTCTTT. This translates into CASSSEQGALGTEAFF.

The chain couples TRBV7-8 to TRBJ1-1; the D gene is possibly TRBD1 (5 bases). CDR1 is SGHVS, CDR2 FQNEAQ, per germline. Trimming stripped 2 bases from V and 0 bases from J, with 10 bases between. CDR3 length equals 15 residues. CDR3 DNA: TGTGCCAGCAGCTTATGGGGCAGGCTGAACACTGAAGCTTTCTTT. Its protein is CASSLWGRLNTEAFF.

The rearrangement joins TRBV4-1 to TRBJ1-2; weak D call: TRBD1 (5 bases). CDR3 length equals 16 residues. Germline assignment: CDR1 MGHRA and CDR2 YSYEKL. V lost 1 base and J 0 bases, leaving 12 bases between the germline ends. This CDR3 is CASSQGRTLANYGYTF. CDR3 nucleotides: TGCGCCAGCAGCCAAGGCCGGACACTCGCTAACTATGGCTACACCTTC.